Reported below is one TCR beta chain. TEMRA cells were FACS-enriched and CD8+ and CD4+ T cells negatively isolated. cDNA came from around 0.54 to 1 ug RNA primed by random hexamers. Multiplex PCR with immunoSEQ amplified the TCR beta CDR3 across 54 Vbeta and 13 Jbeta. TCRdb reanalysed the immunoSEQ multiplex PCR reads using MiXCR and keeps one entry per CDR3 protein. The table shows around 150,000 distinct CDR3 sequences, with roughly 95% occurring only once. Per germline, CDR1 SGHTS and CDR2 YDEGEE. This CDR3 has 17 residues. The V end lost 4 bases, the J end lost 2 bases, and 18 bases lay between the germline ends. These data come from a study of CD8 T cells in Susac syndrome.

This TCR was sampled from a human donor with multiple sclerosis. The chain uses TRBV5-8 and TRBJ1-4; TRBD1 might be the D (5 bases). The sample taken for sequencing was CD4+ T cells from PBMCs. CDR3 residues: CASSPRGNGWTNEKLFF. CDR3 coding DNA: TGTGCCAGCAGCCCCCGGGGCAACGGTTGGACTAATGAAAAACTGTTTTTT. The whole variable domain, remainder taken from reference TRBV5-8 and TRBJ1-4, is EAGVTQSPTHLIKTRGQQATLRCSPISGHTSVYWYQQALGLGLQFLLWYDEGEERNRGNFPPRFSGRQFPNYSSELNVNALELEDSALYLCASSPRGNGWTNEKLFFGSGTQLSVL.